Each of the 4 T cell receptor beta chains below was sequenced from the same sample in a study of CXCR4 blockade with PD-1 therapy in pancreatic cancer. Using immunoSEQ multiplex PCR, the repertoire was profiled, and TCRdb retains in-frame clones only, with some absent. The sample yields fewer than 150 clones, 74% seen once. The sequenced sample was tumor tissue, obtained before culture. The receptors stem from a human donor with pancreatic ductal adenocarcinoma.

The V call is TRBV28, the J call TRBJ1-4, with a tentative D call TRBD1 (5 bases). Trimming took off 6 bases at V and 3 bases at J, with 14 bases between the two ends. The germline gives CDR1 MDHEN, CDR2 SYDVKM. CDR3 length: 15 residues. The CDR3 protein is CASRKEGWANEKLFF. CDR3 DNA sequence: TGTGCCAGCAGGAAAGAGGGGTGGGCTAATGAAAAACTGTTTTTT.

This clone was recorded a few times. The rearrangement uses TRBV6-8 and TRBJ2-2; TRBD2 aligns across 8 bases. CDR1 and CDR2 (germline): MNHGY, SAAAGT. CDR3 length: 17 residues. Losses at the gene ends were 2 bases for V and 4 bases for J; bases not matched to a gene: 9. This CDR3 reads CASSYGGLDGSTGELFF. The CDR3 nucleotides are TGTGCCAGCAGTTACGGGGGACTAGATGGTAGCACCGGGGAGCTGTTTTTT.

The chain has TRBV30 and TRBJ2-1; D uncertain. Between the trimmed V and J ends, which lost 2 bases and 5 bases, there was a span of 4 bases. Germline CDR1 reads GTSNPN; CDR2 reads SVGIG (reference sequence). The CDR3 consists of 11 residues. Here the CDR3 reads CAWSRDNEQFF. The CDR3 DNA is TGTGCCTGGAGTAGAGACAATGAGCAGTTCTTC. Variable domain in full (rest from reference TRBV30 and TRBJ2-1): SQTIHQWPATLVQPVGSPLSLECTVEGTSNPNLYWYRQAAGRGLQLLFYSVGIGQISSEVPQNLSASRPQDRQFILSSKKLLLSDSGFYLCAWSRDNEQFFGPGTRLTVL.

The chain is built from TRBV28 and TRBJ1-4; D not certain. Trimming removed 1 base at V and 5 bases at J, with 11 bases between. Germline V gene sequence: CDR1 MDHEN, CDR2 SYDVKM. The CDR3 is 15 residues long. CDR3 DNA sequence: TGTGCCAGCAGTTTATCGTTGGACTCCAATGAAAAACTGTTTTTT. Its translation is CASSLSLDSNEKLFF.